This T cell receptor beta chain was captured by sequencing in a study of blood T cell repertoires in COVID-19. In the study overall: In each case, the material was cDNA or gDNA derived from T cells, B-cell-depleted T cells, or PBMCs.

The CDR3 spans 15 residues. CDR1 is MNHEY, CDR2 SMNVEV, per germline (reference sequence). In the original workflow: For nucleated cells, counts were estimated from reference gene primer amplification. Repertoires were generated with immunoSEQ multiplex PCR, while TCRdb's copy carries only in-frame clones and drops some. V and J calls and clone size are as listed in that table; D and trimming were resolved from the DNA. Among about 210,000 clones listed, approximately 90% were seen once. As concerns this clone: A junction boundary mismatches the germline segment, possibly from a read error.

In terms of age and location, participants ranged from roughly 18 to 95 years and lived in about 25 US areas. Recovered status in Cohort 3 required two negative PCRs, clearance, or symptom resolution. The origin of this receptor is a man in his thirties or forties who had recovered from COVID-19. Sequencing was carried out using PBMCs or T cells enriched from blood (not recorded which). The chain carries TRBV27 and TRBJ2-7; 7 bases align to TRBD2. CDR3 sequence (DNA): TGTGCCAGCAGTTGGGGCGGGAGATACACCTACGGGCAGTACTTC. Amino acid sequence: CASSWGGRYTYGQYF.